The following is a TCR beta chain sequence with its context. In the authors' workflow: Estimation of nucleated cell counts was performed using reference gene primer amplification. Sequenced by immunoSEQ multiplex PCR; TCRdb stores in-frame clones only, minus some. V, J and clone size reflect that table, while D and trimming were determined from the DNA. The table includes 110,000 or so clones, about 89% detected once. This entry comes from a study of blood T cell repertoires in COVID-19. Study details: Collection of acute and convalescent COVID-19 samples took place in the United States, Italy and Spain. PBMCs, B-cell-depleted T cells, or T cells were the source of the cDNA or gDNA that made up the material.

Per germline, CDR1 LGHNA and CDR2 YNFKEQ. CDR3 size: 18 residues. V lost 1 base, J lost 3 bases, and 18 bases lay in between. This TCR came from a human donor with acute or convalescent COVID-19. The donor label of this sample is uncertain. Sequenced sample: peripheral blood. The V call is TRBV4-2, the J call TRBJ2-2; a weak D match, TRBD1 (5 bases). This CDR3 is CASSQVAGPVVYTGELFF. CDR3 sequence (DNA): TGTGCCAGCAGCCAAGTTGCAGGGCCTGTCGTGTACACCGGGGAGCTGTTTTTT.